The present T cell receptor (beta chain) was sequenced within a study of blood T cell repertoires in COVID-19. Turning to the study itself: Acute and convalescent COVID-19 samples came from the United States, Italy and Spain.

V shed 5 bases, J shed 1 base, and the junction held 9 bases outside the gene matches. Germline V gene data show CDR1 as LNHDA and CDR2 as SQIVND (reference sequence). This CDR3 has 16 residues. As originally analysed: Amplifying reference gene primers gave estimates of nucleated cell counts. Libraries were prepared by immunoSEQ multiplex PCR; TCRdb keeps only in-frame clonotypes and omits some of them. Clone size and the V and J calls come from that table; the DNA yielded D and trimming. The data contain roughly 210,000 clones, about 85% of them singletons. The chain carries TRBV19 and TRBJ1-2, with 8 bases aligning to TRBD1. This receptor was obtained from a woman at least 80 years old with COVID-19, enrolled during active disease. Sequences were obtained from peripheral blood. CDR3 nucleotides: TGTGCCAGTAGTTCCCGGGACAGGATCGATAACTATGGCTACACCTTC. Translated: CASSSRDRIDNYGYTF. Full variable domain (missing parts from reference TRBV19 and TRBJ1-2): DGGITQSPKYLFRKEGQNVTLSCEQNLNHDAMYWYRQDPGQGLRLIYYSQIVNDFQKGDIAEGYSVSREKKESFPLTVTSAQKNPTAFYLCASSSRDRIDNYGYTFGSGTRLTVV.